The TCR beta chain described here comes from a study of T cell clonality in common variable immunodeficiency. The study's findings and limits: Fewer deletions and N-nucleotide insertions were reportedly seen in common variable immunodeficiency TCR beta sequences. TCRbeta clonality was increased in CVID versus healthy controls.

Patients and controls were mostly of Caucasian heritage. CVID subjects had received replacement immunoglobulin for at least one year. Germline CDR1 is SGHTA and CDR2 is FQGNSA. V dropped 10 bases and J dropped 0 bases, with 10 bases sitting between them. The CDR3 runs to 13 residues. This clone was seen a handful of times. Its antigen is not identified. The read terminates 3 residues ahead of where the CDR3 ends, so the germline J gene completes it. Sequencing was performed with immunoSEQ multiplex PCR; in TCRdb, only in-frame clones are kept and a portion is missing. Sampling found about 28,000 clones, none seen once.

The sequence came from a human donor with common variable immunodeficiency. Sequenced: peripheral blood mononuclear cells. The rearrangement links TRBV7-2 to TRBJ1-5; no reliable D call. The part of the CDR3 DNA that was read is TGTGCCAACTCCCCCTATAGCAATCAGCCC. Protein product: CANSPYSNQP. The complete CDR3 protein is CANSPYSNQPQHF. Filled out from reference TRBV7-2 and TRBJ1-5, the complete variable domain reads GAGVSQSPSNKVTEKGKDVELRCDPISGHTALYWYRQSLGQGLEFLIYFQGNSAPDKSGLPSDRFSAERTGGSVSTLTIQRTQQEDSAVYLCANSPYSNQPQHFGDGTRLSIL.